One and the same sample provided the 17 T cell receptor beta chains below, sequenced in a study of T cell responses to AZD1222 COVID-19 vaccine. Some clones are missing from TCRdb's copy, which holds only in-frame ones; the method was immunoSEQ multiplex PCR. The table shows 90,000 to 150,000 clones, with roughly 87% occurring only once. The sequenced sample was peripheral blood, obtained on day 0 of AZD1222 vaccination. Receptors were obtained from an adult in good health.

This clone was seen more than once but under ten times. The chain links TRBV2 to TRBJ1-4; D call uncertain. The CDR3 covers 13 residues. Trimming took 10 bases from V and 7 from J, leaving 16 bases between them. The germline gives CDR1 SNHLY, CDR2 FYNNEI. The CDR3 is CATSWGFGEKLFF. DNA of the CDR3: TGTGCCACCTCCTGGGGATTCGGTGAAAAACTGTTTTTT.

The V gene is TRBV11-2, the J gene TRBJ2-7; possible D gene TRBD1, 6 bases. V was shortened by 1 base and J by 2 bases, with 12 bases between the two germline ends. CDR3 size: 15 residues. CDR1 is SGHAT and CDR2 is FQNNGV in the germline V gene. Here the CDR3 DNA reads TGTGCCAGCAGCTTAGTGGAGACAGGTCCCTACGAGCAGTACTTC. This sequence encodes CASSLVETGPYEQYF.

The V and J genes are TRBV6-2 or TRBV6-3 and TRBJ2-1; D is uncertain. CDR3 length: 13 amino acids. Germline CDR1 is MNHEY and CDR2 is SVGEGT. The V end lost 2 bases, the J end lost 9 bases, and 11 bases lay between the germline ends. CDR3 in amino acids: CASSYGVKAEQFF. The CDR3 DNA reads TGTGCCAGCAGTTACGGGGTGAAGGCTGAGCAGTTCTTC.

CDR3 sequence (DNA): TGCGCCAGCAGTGCCCTATCGGACAGGGTGGACGAGCAGTACTTC. Protein sequence: CASSALSDRVDEQYF. The chain couples TRBV10-1 to TRBJ2-7; 8 bases agree with TRBD1. The ends lost 4 bases at V and 5 bases at J; junction bases unmatched: 10. This CDR3 has 15 residues. Germline V CDR1 and CDR2: WNHNN, SYGVQD (reference sequence).

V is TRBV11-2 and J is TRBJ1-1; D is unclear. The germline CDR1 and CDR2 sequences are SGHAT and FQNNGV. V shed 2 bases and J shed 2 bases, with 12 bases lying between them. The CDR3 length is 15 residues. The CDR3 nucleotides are TGTGCCAGCAGCTTAAATCGGGGAATCAACACTGAAGCTTTCTTT. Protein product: CASSLNRGINTEAFF.

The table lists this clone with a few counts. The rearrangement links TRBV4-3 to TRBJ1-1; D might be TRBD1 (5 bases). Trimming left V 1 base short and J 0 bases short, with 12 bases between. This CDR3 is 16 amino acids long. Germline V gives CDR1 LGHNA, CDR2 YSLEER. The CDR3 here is CASSQGGPGLNTEAFF. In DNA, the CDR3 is TGCGCCAGCAGCCAAGGGGGCCCAGGACTGAACACTGAAGCTTTCTTT.

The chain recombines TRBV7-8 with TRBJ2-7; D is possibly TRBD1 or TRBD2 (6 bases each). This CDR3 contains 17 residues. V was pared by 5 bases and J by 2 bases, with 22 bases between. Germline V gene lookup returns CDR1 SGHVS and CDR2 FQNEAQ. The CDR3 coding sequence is TGTGCCAGCAGCCCTCCGGCCGGGGGCGACTTAACCTACGAGCAGTACTTC. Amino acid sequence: CASSPPAGGDLTYEQYF.

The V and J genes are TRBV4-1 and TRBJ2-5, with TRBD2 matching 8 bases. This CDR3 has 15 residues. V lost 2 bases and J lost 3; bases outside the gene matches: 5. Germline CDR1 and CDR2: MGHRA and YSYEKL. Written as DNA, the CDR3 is TGCGCCAGCAGCCAACGGAGCGGGAGAGAAGAGACCCAGTACTTC. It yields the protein CASSQRSGREETQYF.

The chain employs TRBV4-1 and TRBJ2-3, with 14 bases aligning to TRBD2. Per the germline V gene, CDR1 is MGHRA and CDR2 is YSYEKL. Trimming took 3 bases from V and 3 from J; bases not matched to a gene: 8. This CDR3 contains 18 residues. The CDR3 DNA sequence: TGCGCCAGCAGCCAGCCCGGACTAGCGGGGGGCGGTACAGATACGCAGTATTTT. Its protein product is CASSQPGLAGGGTDTQYF.

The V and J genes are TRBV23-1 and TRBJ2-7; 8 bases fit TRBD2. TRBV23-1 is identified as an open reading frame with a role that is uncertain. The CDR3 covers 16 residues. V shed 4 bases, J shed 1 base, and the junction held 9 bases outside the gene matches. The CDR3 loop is CASSPGGTRTSYEQYF. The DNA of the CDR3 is TGCGCCAGCAGTCCCGGGGGGACTAGGACTTCCTACGAGCAGTACTTC.

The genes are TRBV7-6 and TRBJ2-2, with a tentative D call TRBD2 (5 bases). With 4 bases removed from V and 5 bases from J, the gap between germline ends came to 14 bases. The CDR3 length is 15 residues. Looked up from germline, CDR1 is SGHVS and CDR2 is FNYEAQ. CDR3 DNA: TGTGCCAGCAGCTCGGGGTTAACGAGGACCGGGGAGCTGTTTTTT. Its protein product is CASSSGLTRTGELFF.

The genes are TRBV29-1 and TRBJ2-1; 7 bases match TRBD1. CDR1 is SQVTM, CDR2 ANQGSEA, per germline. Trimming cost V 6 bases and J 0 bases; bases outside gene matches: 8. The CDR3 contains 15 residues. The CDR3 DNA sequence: TGCAGCGTCGACAGGGACGAAAGCTCCTACAATGAGCAGTTCTTC. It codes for CSVDRDESSYNEQFF.

This CDR3 reads CASSLDRADNEQFF. The CDR3 nucleotides are TGTGCCAGCAGCTTAGATAGGGCAGATAATGAGCAGTTCTTC. This chain links TRBV11-3 with TRBJ2-1; D unclear. Germline CDR1 SGHNT, CDR2 YENEEA. Trimming took 0 bases from V and 7 from J, leaving 10 bases between them. This CDR3 is 14 amino acids long. The full variable domain, rest sourced from reference TRBV11-3 and TRBJ2-1, is EAGVVQSPRYKIIEKKQPVAFWCNPISGHNTLYWYLQNLGQGPELLIRYENEEAVDDSQLPKDRFSAERLKGVDSTLKIQPAELGDSAVYLCASSLDRADNEQFFGPGTRLTVL.

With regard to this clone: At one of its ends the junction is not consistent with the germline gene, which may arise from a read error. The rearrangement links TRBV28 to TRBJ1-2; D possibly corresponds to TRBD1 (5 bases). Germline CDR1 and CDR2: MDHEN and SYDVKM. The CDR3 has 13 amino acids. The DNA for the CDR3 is TGTGCCAGCAGTTTATCGCGGGACGGACTGGAGGCCTTC. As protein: CASSLSRDGLEAF.

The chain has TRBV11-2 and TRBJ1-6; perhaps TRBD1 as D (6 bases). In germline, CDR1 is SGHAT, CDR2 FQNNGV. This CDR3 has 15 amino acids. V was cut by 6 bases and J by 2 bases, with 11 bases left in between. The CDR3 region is CASRTRDTYNSPLHF. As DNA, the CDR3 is TGTGCCAGCAGGACCCGGGACACCTATAATTCACCCCTCCACTTT.

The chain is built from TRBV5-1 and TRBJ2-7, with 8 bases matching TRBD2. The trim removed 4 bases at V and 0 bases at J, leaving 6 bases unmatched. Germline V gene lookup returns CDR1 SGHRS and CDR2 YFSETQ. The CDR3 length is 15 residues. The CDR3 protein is CASSEAGASSYEQYF. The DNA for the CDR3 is TGCGCCAGCAGCGAAGCGGGGGCAAGCTCCTACGAGCAGTACTTC.

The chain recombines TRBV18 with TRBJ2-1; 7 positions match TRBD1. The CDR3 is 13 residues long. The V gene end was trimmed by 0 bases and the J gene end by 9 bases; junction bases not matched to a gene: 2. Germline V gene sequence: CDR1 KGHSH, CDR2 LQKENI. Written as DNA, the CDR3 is TGTGCCAGCTCACCACCCGGGACAGTTGAGCAGTTCTTC. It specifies CASSPPGTVEQFF. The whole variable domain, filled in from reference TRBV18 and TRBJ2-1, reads NAGVMQNPRHLVRRRGQEARLRCSPMKGHSHVYWYRQLPEEGLKFMVYLQKENIIDESGMPKERFSAEFPKEGPSILRIQQVVRGDSAAYFCASSPPGTVEQFFGPGTRLTVL.